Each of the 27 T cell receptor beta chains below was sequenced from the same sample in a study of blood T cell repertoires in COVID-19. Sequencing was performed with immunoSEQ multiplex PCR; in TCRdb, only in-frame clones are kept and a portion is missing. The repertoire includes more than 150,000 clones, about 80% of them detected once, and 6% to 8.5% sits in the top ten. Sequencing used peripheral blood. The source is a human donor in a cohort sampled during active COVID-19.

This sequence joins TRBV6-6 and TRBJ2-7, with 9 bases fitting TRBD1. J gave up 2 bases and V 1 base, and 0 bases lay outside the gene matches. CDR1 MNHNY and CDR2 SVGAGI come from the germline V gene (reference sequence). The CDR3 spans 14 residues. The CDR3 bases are TGTGCCAGCAGTTACTGGGACAGGGCCTACGAGCAGTACTTC. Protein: CASSYWDRAYEQYF.

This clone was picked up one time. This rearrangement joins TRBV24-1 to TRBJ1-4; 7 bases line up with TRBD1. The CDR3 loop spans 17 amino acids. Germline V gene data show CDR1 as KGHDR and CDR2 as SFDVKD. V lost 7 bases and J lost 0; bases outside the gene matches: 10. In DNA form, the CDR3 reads TGTGCCACCAGGAGATCTACAGGGGAGGCAACTAATGAAAAACTGTTTTTT. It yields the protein CATRRSTGEATNEKLFF.

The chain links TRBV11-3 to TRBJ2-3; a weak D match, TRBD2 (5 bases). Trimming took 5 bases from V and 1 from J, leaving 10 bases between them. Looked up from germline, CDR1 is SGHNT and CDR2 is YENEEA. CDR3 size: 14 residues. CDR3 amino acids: CASSGRTGTDTQYF. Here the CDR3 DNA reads TGTGCCAGCAGCGGTCGGACTGGCACAGATACGCAGTATTTT. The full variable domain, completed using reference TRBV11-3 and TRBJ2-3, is EAGVVQSPRYKIIEKKQPVAFWCNPISGHNTLYWYLQNLGQGPELLIRYENEEAVDDSQLPKDRFSAERLKGVDSTLKIQPAELGDSAVYLCASSGRTGTDTQYFGPGTRLTVL.

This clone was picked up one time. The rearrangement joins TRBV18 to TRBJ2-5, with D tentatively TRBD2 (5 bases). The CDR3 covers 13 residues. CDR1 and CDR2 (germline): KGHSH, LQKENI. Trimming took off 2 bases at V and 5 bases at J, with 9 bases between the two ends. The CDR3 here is CASSPGERETQYF. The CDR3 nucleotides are TGTGCCAGCTCACCAGGGGAGCGGGAGACCCAGTACTTC.

The CDR3 DNA reads TGTGCCAGCAGCACATGGACAGGGGAGGAAAAACTGTTTTTT. Translating it yields CASSTWTGEEKLFF. The rearrangement joins TRBV7-9 to TRBJ1-4, with 9 nucleotides matching TRBD1. Germline V gene data show CDR1 as SEHNR and CDR2 as FQNEAQ (reference sequence). Losses at the gene ends were 5 bases for V and 8 bases for J; bases not matched to a gene: 6. This CDR3 has 14 amino acids.

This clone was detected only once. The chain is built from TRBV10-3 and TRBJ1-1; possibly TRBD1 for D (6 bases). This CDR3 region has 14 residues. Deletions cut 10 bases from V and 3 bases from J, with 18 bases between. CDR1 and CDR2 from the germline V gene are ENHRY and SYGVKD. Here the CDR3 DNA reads TGTGCCAGCGGAATAGGGGGAATGCACACTGAAGCTTTCTTT. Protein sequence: CASGIGGMHTEAFF.

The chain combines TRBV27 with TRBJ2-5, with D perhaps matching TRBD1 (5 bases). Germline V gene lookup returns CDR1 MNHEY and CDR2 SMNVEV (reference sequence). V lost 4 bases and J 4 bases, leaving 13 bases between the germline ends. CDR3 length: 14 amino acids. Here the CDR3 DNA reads TGTGCCAGCAGTTCCTTGCCCCAGGGAGAGACCCAGTACTTC. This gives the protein CASSSLPQGETQYF.

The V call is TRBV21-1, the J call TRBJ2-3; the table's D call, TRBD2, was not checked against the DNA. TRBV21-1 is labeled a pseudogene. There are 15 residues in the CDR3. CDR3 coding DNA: TGTGCCAGCAGCAACCACGGGGATTTGACAGATACGCAGTATTTT. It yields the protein CASSNHGDLTDTQYF.

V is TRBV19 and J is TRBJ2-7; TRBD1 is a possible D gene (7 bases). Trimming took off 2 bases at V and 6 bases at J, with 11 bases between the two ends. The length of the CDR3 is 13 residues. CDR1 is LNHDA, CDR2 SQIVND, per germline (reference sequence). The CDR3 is CASSIRQGGEQYF. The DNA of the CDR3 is TGTGCCAGTAGTATAAGGCAGGGGGGCGAGCAGTACTTC.

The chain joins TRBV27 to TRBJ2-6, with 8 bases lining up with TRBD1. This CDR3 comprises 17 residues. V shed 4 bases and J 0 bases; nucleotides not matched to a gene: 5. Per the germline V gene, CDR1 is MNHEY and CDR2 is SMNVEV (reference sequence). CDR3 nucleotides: TGTGCCAGCAGTTCCCCGGACAGGGACTCTGGGGCCAACGTCCTGACTTTC. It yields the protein CASSSPDRDSGANVLTF.

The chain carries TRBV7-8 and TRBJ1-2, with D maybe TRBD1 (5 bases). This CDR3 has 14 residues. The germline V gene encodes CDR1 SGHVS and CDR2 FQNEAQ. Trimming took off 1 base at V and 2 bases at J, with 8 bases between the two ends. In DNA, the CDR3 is TGTGCCAGCAGCTTAGGACAGCTCAACTATGGCTACACCTTC. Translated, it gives CASSLGQLNYGYTF.

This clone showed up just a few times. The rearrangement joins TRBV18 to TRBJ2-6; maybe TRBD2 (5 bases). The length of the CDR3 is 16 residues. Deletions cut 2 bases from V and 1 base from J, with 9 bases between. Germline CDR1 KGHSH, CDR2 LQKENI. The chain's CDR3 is CASSPSGLSGANVLTF. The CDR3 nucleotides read TGTGCCAGCTCACCAAGCGGATTATCTGGGGCCAACGTCCTGACTTTC.

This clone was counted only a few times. CDR3 region: CASSERGVGHNNEQFF. The CDR3 DNA reads as TGTGCCAGCAGTGAACGCGGGGTAGGACATAACAATGAGCAGTTCTTC. This chain joins TRBV2 and TRBJ2-1, with D possibly being TRBD2 (6 bases). CDR1 and CDR2 from the germline V gene are SNHLY and FYNNEI. The CDR3 has 16 amino acids. The V end was cut by 2 bases, the J end by 5 bases, with 16 bases between.

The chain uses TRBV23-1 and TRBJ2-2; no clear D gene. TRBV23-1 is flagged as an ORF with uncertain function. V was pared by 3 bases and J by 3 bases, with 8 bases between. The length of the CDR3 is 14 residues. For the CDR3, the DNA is TGCGCCAGCAGTCAGTGGCGGCACACCGGGGAGCTGTTTTTT. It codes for CASSQWRHTGELFF.

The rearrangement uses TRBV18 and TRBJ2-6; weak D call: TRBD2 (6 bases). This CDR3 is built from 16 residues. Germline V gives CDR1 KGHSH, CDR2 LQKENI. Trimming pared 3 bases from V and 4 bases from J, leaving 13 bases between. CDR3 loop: CASSPPGTSGANVLTF. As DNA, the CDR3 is TGTGCCAGCTCACCCCCCGGGACTTCCGGGGCCAACGTCCTGACTTTC.

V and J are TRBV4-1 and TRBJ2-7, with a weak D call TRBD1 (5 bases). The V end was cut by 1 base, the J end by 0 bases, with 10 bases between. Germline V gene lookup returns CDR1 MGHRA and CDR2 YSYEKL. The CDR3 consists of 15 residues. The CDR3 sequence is CASSQAGLSSYEQYF. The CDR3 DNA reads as TGCGCCAGCAGCCAAGCAGGGCTGAGCTCCTACGAGCAGTACTTC.

Here the CDR3 reads CASSPQAGQGTDTQYF. CDR3 in DNA: TGTGCCAGCAGCCCCCAGGCGGGACAGGGGACCGATACGCAGTATTTT. This chain joins TRBV3-1 (or the pseudogene TRBV3-2) and TRBJ2-3; 10 bases fit TRBD1. The ends lost 4 bases at V and 6 bases at J; junction bases unmatched: 10. Germline loops: CDR1 LGHDT, CDR2 YNNKEL (reference sequence). This CDR3 has 16 residues.

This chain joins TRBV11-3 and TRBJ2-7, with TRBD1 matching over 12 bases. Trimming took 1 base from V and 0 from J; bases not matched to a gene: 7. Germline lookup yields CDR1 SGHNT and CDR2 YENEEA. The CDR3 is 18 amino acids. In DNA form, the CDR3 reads TGTGCCAGCAGCTTAGGGGGACAGGGGGCGCCCAGCTCCTACGAGCAGTACTTC. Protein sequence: CASSLGGQGAPSSYEQYF. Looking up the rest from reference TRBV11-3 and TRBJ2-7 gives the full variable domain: EAGVVQSPRYKIIEKKQPVAFWCNPISGHNTLYWYLQNLGQGPELLIRYENEEAVDDSQLPKDRFSAERLKGVDSTLKIQPAELGDSAVYLCASSLGGQGAPSSYEQYFGPGTRLTVT.

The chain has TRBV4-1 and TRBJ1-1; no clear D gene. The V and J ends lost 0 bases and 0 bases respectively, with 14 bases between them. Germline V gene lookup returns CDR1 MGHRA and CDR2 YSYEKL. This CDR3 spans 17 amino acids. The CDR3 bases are TGCGCCAGCAGCCAAGAGTCAGCAGGATATTTGAACACTGAAGCTTTCTTT. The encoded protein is CASSQESAGYLNTEAFF.

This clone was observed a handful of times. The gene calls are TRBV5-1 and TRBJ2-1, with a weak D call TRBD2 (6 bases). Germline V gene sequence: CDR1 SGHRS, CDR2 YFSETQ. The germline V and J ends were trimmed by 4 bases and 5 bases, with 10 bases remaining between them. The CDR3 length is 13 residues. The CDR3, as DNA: TGCGCCAGCAGCAGGGACTCAAACAATGAGCAGTTCTTC. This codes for CASSRDSNNEQFF.

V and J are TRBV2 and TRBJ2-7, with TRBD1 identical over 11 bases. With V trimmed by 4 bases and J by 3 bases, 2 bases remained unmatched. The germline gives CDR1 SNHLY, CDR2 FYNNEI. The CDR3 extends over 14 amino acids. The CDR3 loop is CASSGGQGDYEQYF. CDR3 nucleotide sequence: TGTGCCAGCAGTGGGGGACAGGGGGACTACGAGCAGTACTTC.

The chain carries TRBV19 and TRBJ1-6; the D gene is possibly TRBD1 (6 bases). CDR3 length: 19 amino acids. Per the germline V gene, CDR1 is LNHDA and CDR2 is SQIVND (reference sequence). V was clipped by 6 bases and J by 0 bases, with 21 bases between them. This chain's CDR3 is CASSRPTDRPSSYNSPLHF. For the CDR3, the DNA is TGTGCCAGTAGCCGACCCACCGACAGGCCTAGCTCCTATAATTCACCCCTCCACTTT.

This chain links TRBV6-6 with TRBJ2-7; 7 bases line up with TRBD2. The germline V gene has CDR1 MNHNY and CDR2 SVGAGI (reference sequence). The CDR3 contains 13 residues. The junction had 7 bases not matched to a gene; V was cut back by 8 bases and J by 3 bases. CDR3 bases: TGTGCCAGCGGAGAGGGCGGGGGCTACGAGCAGTACTTC. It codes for CASGEGGGYEQYF.

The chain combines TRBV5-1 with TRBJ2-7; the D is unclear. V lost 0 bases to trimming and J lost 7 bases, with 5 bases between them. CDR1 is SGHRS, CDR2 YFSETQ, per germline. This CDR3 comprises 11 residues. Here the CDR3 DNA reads TGCGCCAGCAGCTTGGGTCCTGAGCAGTACTTC. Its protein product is CASSLGPEQYF.

The CDR3 region is CASSELRGRNTEAFF. CDR3 in DNA: TGTGCCAGCAGTGAGCTGCGGGGGCGGAACACTGAAGCTTTCTTT. The chain is built from TRBV2 and TRBJ1-1; tentative D call: TRBD1 (6 bases). CDR1 SNHLY and CDR2 FYNNEI come from the germline V gene. This CDR3 is built from 15 residues. V gave up 3 bases and J gave up 1 base, with 12 bases separating them.

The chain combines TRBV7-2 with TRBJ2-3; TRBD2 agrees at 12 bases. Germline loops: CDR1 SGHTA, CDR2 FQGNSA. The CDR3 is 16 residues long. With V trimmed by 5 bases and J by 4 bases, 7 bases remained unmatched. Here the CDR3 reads CASSSTLAGGPDTQYF. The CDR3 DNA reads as TGTGCCAGCAGCAGCACCCTAGCGGGGGGGCCAGATACGCAGTATTTT.

CDR3 protein: CATRRDSFYGYTF. CDR3 nucleotide sequence: TGTGCCACCAGGCGGGACAGCTTTTATGGCTACACCTTC. The rearrangement joins TRBV11-2 to TRBJ1-2; TRBD1 agrees at 7 bases. Germline assignment: CDR1 SGHAT and CDR2 FQNNGV. This CDR3 has 13 amino acids. J lost 5 bases, V lost 10 bases, and 10 bases had no gene match.